This TCR beta chain was documented in a study of T cells in Graves' hyperthyroidism and ophthalmopathy. Germline loops: CDR1 DFQATT, CDR2 SNEGSKA (reference sequence). The CDR3 contains 16 residues. Concerning this clonotype: A much more abundant neighbour one base away suggests this may be a read error.

Amplified regions were TCR beta CDR3 sequences from RNA transcripts. First-round RT-PCR with HTBI primers amplified the TCR CDR3 region. TCRdb re-called the multiplex PCR reads through MiXCR, storing one row per CDR3 protein. Among 640,000 or so distinct CDR3 sequences, about 15% were seen once, and the ten largest hold 4.3%. The origin of this receptor is a woman aged 40 to 50 with Graves' ophthalmopathy. This rearrangement joins TRBV20-1 to TRBJ2-4; no reliable D call. Sequencing was done on a sample of blood. The CDR3 DNA reads TGCGGTGCTAGAGACCCAATGGAAGGGACCAAAAACATTCAGTACTTC. This gives the protein CGARDPMEGTKNIQYF.